The 2 T cell receptor beta chains below come from one sample, sequenced in a study of early T cells in non-severe SARS-CoV-2 infection. TCRdb re-analysed the 5' RACE reads in MiXCR, keeping a single row per CDR3 protein. The sample yields 85,000 to 90,000 distinct CDR3 sequences, roughly 14% seen once. Sample: whole blood. All receptors derive from an adult who was a healthcare worker with PCR-confirmed SARS-CoV-2 infection or an uninfected control (not recorded which).

The genes are TRBV10-3 and TRBJ2-5; no clear D. CDR3 length: 14 amino acids. Germline loops: CDR1 ENHRY, CDR2 SYGVKD. The germline V and J ends were trimmed by 2 bases and 3 bases, with 10 bases remaining between them. CDR3: CAISEDGSEETQYF. CDR3 in DNA: TGTGCCATCAGTGAGGATGGTTCAGAAGAGACCCAGTACTTC.

The chain combines TRBV4-1 with TRBJ2-3, with a possible D match to TRBD2 (5 bases). V lost 1 base, J lost 5 bases, and 19 bases lay in between. The CDR3 has 17 residues. The germline gives CDR1 MGHRA, CDR2 YSYEKL. The CDR3 loop is CASSQVLSPAAGDTQYF. Here the CDR3 DNA reads TGCGCCAGCAGCCAAGTTTTGAGTCCGGCCGCGGGAGATACGCAGTATTTT.